These 9 T cell receptor beta chains originate from one sample sequenced in a study of T cells of healthy individuals. TCRdb re-analysed the 5' RACE reads in MiXCR, keeping a single row per CDR3 protein. The repertoire holds 100,000 or so distinct CDR3 sequences, with around 17% as singletons. These TCRs come from a human donor in good health.

This clonotype showed up just a few times. This chain links TRBV28 with TRBJ2-5; D unresolved. From germline, CDR1 is MDHEN and CDR2 SYDVKM. Deletions cut 1 base from V and 5 bases from J, with 11 bases between. CDR3 size: 14 residues. This CDR3 reads CASSLSPGVETQYF. The CDR3, as DNA: TGTGCCAGCAGTTTATCCCCAGGCGTGGAGACCCAGTACTTC. Drawing the rest from reference TRBV28 and TRBJ2-5, the complete variable domain is DVKVTQSSRYLVKRTGEKVFLECVQDMDHENMFWYRQDPGLGLRLIYFSYDVKMKEKGDIPEGYSVSREKKERFSLILESASTNQTSMYLCASSLSPGVETQYFGPGTRLLVL.

The table lists this clonotype with a few counts. The rearrangement uses TRBV5-5 and TRBJ2-2, with D perhaps TRBD1 (5 bases). This CDR3 region has 16 residues. CDR1 SGHKS and CDR2 YYEKEE come from the germline V gene (reference sequence). V lost 0 bases to trimming and J lost 3 bases, with 12 bases between them. CDR3 region: CASSLGGSLYTGELFF. CDR3 coding DNA: TGTGCCAGCAGCTTGGGGGGCAGCTTATACACCGGGGAGCTGTTTTTT.

This clonotype was found many times. The V call is TRBV29-1, the J call TRBJ2-1, with unresolved D. The V gene's germline CDR1 is SQVTM and CDR2 ANQGSEA. V lost 6 bases, J lost 2 bases, and 11 bases lay in between. The CDR3 contains 13 residues. The CDR3 spells CSVLDAPYNEQFF. The CDR3 coding sequence is TGCAGCGTCCTAGACGCCCCCTACAATGAGCAGTTCTTC.

This clonotype has ten or more counts. The chain carries TRBV5-1 and TRBJ2-7; no reliable D call. The CDR3 sequence is 13 residues long. With 4 bases removed from V and 3 bases from J, the gap between germline ends came to 11 bases. The germline CDR1 and CDR2 sequences are SGHRS and YFSETQ. The CDR3 protein is CASSISGVYEQYF. Here the CDR3 DNA reads TGCGCCAGCAGCATTAGTGGGGTCTACGAGCAGTACTTC.

This clonotype occurred a few times. The V and J genes are TRBV29-1 and TRBJ1-1; tentatively, D is TRBD1 (5 bases). Germline V CDR1 and CDR2: SQVTM, ANQGSEA. CDR3 length equals 14 residues. V was cut by 4 bases and J by 1 base, with 13 bases left in between. CDR3 DNA sequence: TGCAGCGTTGTGAGTCTGGGGACGAACACTGAAGCTTTCTTT. Its protein is CSVVSLGTNTEAFF.

The genes are TRBV7-9 and TRBJ2-1, with D possibly matching TRBD2 (6 bases). Trimming pared 8 bases from V and 4 bases from J, leaving 15 bases between. Germline V lookup: CDR1 SEHNR, CDR2 FQNEAQ (reference sequence). This CDR3 has 14 residues. CDR3 nucleotides: TGTGCCAGCGGTTCCAGCGGGCGATACAATGAGCAGTTCTTC. Its translation is CASGSSGRYNEQFF.

The chain combines TRBV20-1 with TRBJ2-5; D is unresolved. The CDR3 is 12 residues long. Germline CDR1 reads DFQATT; CDR2 reads SNEGSKA (reference sequence). V shed 2 bases and J shed 4 bases, with 8 bases lying between them. As DNA, the CDR3 is TGCAGTGCTAGAAGTTTGGGAGAGACCCAGTACTTC. Residues: CSARSLGETQYF.

Many counts were recorded for this clonotype. The genes are TRBV3-1 and TRBJ2-1; 10 bases are a match to TRBD1. J was trimmed by 4 bases and V by 4 bases; bases with no gene match: 4. This CDR3 comprises 15 residues. Germline CDR1 and CDR2: LGHDT and YNNKEL (reference sequence). The CDR3 sequence: CASSRGQGGYNEQFF. In DNA, the CDR3 is TGTGCCAGCAGCCGAGGACAGGGGGGGTACAATGAGCAGTTCTTC.

This rearrangement joins TRBV20-1 to TRBJ2-7, with 7 bases lining up with TRBD1. The J segment lost 0 bases and the V segment lost 6 bases, leaving 8 bases of the junction unmatched. The V gene's germline CDR1 is DFQATT and CDR2 SNEGSKA (reference sequence). This CDR3 spans 14 amino acids. In DNA form, the CDR3 reads TGCAGTGCCATTTCGGACAGGCACTCCTACGAGCAGTACTTC. Protein product: CSAISDRHSYEQYF.